What follows describes a single TCR beta chain. This record belongs to a study of technical replicates of blood from a handful of donors. CDR1 is SGHTA, CDR2 FQGNSA, per germline. V lost 1 base, J lost 9 bases, and 13 bases lay in between. The CDR3 covers 13 residues. Only in-frame clones appear in the TCRdb table, and some are missing; sequencing was by immunoSEQ multiplex PCR. The sample gives 100,000 or so clones, about 95% of which show up once; roughly 0.33% is in the top ten. The sequenced sample consisted of T cells isolated from PBMCs. The receptor was isolated from a human donor in good health. The chain couples TRBV7-2 to TRBJ2-7; D is undetermined. In DNA, the CDR3 is TGTGCCAGCAGCTTAGACTACTCCTCCCGGCAGTACTTC. Translating gives CASSLDYSSRQYF.